This TCR beta chain was obtained from a study of blood T cell repertoires in COVID-19. Germline CDR1 and CDR2: SGHTA and FQGNSA. CDR3 length equals 18 residues. Trimming took 2 bases from V and 5 from J; bases not matched to a gene: 11. Sequencing used immunoSEQ multiplex PCR; TCRdb keeps in-frame clones, though not all of them. The sample holds around 150,000 clones, around 84% seen once. Everyone who took part was 18 to 89 years old, and they came from about two dozen US areas. This chain joins TRBV7-2 and TRBJ2-2, with 10 bases aligning to TRBD1. Sequences were obtained from PBMCs or T cells enriched from blood (not recorded which). This TCR was recovered from a middle-aged man who had recovered from COVID-19. Written as DNA, the CDR3 is TGTGCCAGCAGCTTATTCCGGCCCGGGACAGGGGCAACCGGGGAGCTGTTTTTT. This encodes CASSLFRPGTGATGELFF.